This is a list of T cell receptor beta chains from one sample in a study of T-cell reconstitution after alpha-beta-depleted transplantation in children. TCRdb reprocessed the PCR reads via MiXCR and lists one record per CDR3 protein. Among under 350,000 distinct CDR3 sequences listed, 9.9% were seen once. Source: PBMCs from the stem cell graft donor, taken from the stem cell graft. These receptors originate from a human donor who donated a stem cell graft to a child with SCID. The CDR3 runs from the conserved cysteine through the conserved F or W. Fields, in order: V gene, clone size, J gene, D gene, CDR3 protein, CDR3 DNA. D genes are given only for firm matches. Size tells how often a clone was seen (once, few, many) or the class of an expanded clone, and some rows leave it out.

>TRBV18|many|TRBJ1-1|NA
CASSPLLGGTEAFF
TGTGCCAGCTCACCACTACTAGGGGGCACTGAAGCTTTCTTT
>TRBV11-1|NA|TRBJ2-1|NA
CASSPNTLGRGSYNEQFF
TGTGCCAGCAGCCCAAACACTCTGGGCCGGGGCTCCTACAATGAGCAGTTCTTC
>TRBV16|NA|TRBJ1-5|NA
CASRRDGGSQHF
TGTGCCAGCAGGAGGGACGGGGGGTCCCAGCATTTT
>TRBV20-1|NA|TRBJ1-3|TRBD1
CSASSPGQGGNTIYF
TGCAGTGCTAGCAGTCCGGGACAGGGGGGAAACACCATATATTTT
>TRBV3-1|many|TRBJ2-2|TRBD1
CASSHWDSTGELFF
TGTGCCAGCAGCCATTGGGACAGCACCGGGGAGCTGTTTTTT
>TRBV7-9|few|TRBJ2-1|TRBD1
CASSVSGTAINEQFF
TGTGCCAGCAGCGTATCCGGGACAGCCATCAATGAGCAGTTCTTC
>TRBV10-1|few|TRBJ2-1|NA
CASSEGQLQGNEQFF
TGCGCCAGCAGTGAGGGACAGCTCCAAGGGAATGAGCAGTTCTTC
>TRBV2|NA|TRBJ1-1|NA
CASRVRAEAFF
TGTGCCAGCAGGGTACGCGCTGAAGCTTTCTTT
>TRBV20-1|few|TRBJ2-3|NA
CSARDARGADTQYF
TGCAGTGCTAGAGATGCCCGAGGGGCAGATACGCAGTATTTT
>TRBV7-9|NA|TRBJ1-2|TRBD1
CASSGQGASNYGYTF
TGTGCCAGCAGTGGACAGGGGGCGAGTAACTATGGCTACACCTTC
>TRBV3-1|few|TRBJ1-1|NA
CASSQGRYRVF
TGTGCCAGCAGCCAAGGAAGGTACAGGGTCTTT
>TRBV12-3/TRBV12-4|many|TRBJ2-2|TRBD2
CASSPLAGPAGELFF
TGTGCCAGCAGTCCACTAGCGGGCCCAGCCGGGGAGCTGTTTTTT
>TRBV7-9|NA|TRBJ2-5|NA
CASPGPSQETQYF
TGTGCCAGCCCCGGCCCATCACAAGAGACCCAGTACTTC
>TRBV29-1|few|TRBJ2-1|NA
CSVDPVEGAFNEQFF
TGCAGCGTGGACCCCGTGGAGGGGGCGTTCAATGAGCAGTTCTTC
>TRBV5-1|NA|TRBJ2-7|TRBD1
CASSLALRGREQYF
TGCGCCAGCAGCTTGGCGCTAAGGGGGCGAGAGCAGTACTTC
>TRBV5-1|few|TRBJ2-1|NA
CASSLSGGHSSYNEQFF
TGCGCCAGCAGCTTGTCTGGGGGCCATAGCTCCTACAATGAGCAGTTCTTC
>TRBV7-8|NA|TRBJ2-3|TRBD2
CASSPGLNTDTQYF
TGTGCCAGCAGCCCGGGACTAAACACAGATACGCAGTATTTT
>TRBV5-1|many|TRBJ2-1|NA
CASSFSGYAYNEQFF
TGCGCCAGCAGTTTCTCGGGCTACGCATACAATGAGCAGTTCTTC
>TRBV5-1|NA|TRBJ1-1|NA
CASSFGIGGLNTEAFF
TGCGCCAGCAGCTTTGGGATTGGGGGCCTGAACACTGAAGCTTTCTTT
>TRBV27|few|TRBJ1-6|NA
CATKQVSYNSPLHF
TGTGCCACCAAACAGGTCTCCTATAATTCACCCCTCCACTTT
>TRBV5-1|NA|TRBJ1-3|TRBD1
CASSRQGTDRSGNTIYF
TGCGCCAGCAGCCGTCAAGGGACAGACCGCTCTGGAAACACCATATATTTT
>TRBV20-1|few|TRBJ1-6|NA
CSASLGRGKNAPLHF
TGCAGTGCTAGCTTGGGGCGGGGGAAGAATGCACCCCTCCACTTT
>TRBV6-1|NA|TRBJ2-2|TRBD1
CASWGQGATGELFF
TGTGCCAGCTGGGGACAGGGGGCGACCGGGGAGCTGTTTTTT
>TRBV2|many|TRBJ1-5|TRBD1
CASNTGGGNQPQHF
TGTGCCAGCAATACAGGGGGCGGCAATCAGCCCCAGCATTTT
>TRBV19|once|TRBJ1-5|NA
CASSPDSDQPKHF
TGTGCCAGTAGTCCAGACAGCGATCAGCCCAAGCATTTT
>TRBV20-1|few|TRBJ2-3|NA
CSASSVDSADTQYF
TGCAGTGCTAGTTCAGTCGATTCAGCAGATACGCAGTATTTT
>TRBV7-9|many|TRBJ2-7|TRBD2
CASSPGVSGGSYEQYF
TGTGCCAGCAGCCCCGGGGTTAGCGGGGGGAGTTACGAGCAGTACTTC
>TRBV5-1|many|TRBJ2-7|TRBD1
CASSSGQGYEQYF
TGTGCCAGCAGTTCGGGACAGGGCTACGAGCAGTACTTC
>TRBV15|many|TRBJ2-5|TRBD1
CATSREDRESETQYF
TGTGCCACCAGCAGGGAGGACAGGGAAAGTGAGACCCAGTACTTC
>TRBV6-1|NA|TRBJ2-3|NA
CASRAPTRKDTQYF
TGTGCCAGCAGAGCCCCGACCAGGAAAGATACGCAGTATTTT
>TRBV5-1|NA|TRBJ2-1|NA
CASSLAPGGWDEQFF
TGCGCCAGCAGCTTGGCCCCGGGGGGCTGGGATGAGCAGTTCTTC
>TRBV18|NA|TRBJ2-2|NA
CASSPPFSGELFF
TGTGCCAGCTCACCACCTTTCTCCGGGGAGCTGTTTTTT
>TRBV18|few|TRBJ1-3|TRBD1
CASSGTAGNTIYF
TGTGCCAGCTCCGGGACAGCTGGAAACACCATATATTTT
>TRBV27|many|TRBJ2-7|NA
CASSSLSGTIYEQYF
TGTGCCAGCAGTTCGCTCTCTGGGACAATCTACGAGCAGTACTTC
>TRBV10-3|many|TRBJ2-5|NA
CAISEGAETQYF
TGTGCCATCAGTGAGGGAGCGGAGACCCAGTACTTC
>TRBV28|NA|TRBJ2-2|NA
CASSLSGAPHGELFF
TGTGCCAGCAGTTTATCCGGGGCCCCCCACGGGGAGCTGTTTTTT
>TRBV7-3|NA|TRBJ2-2|TRBD2
CASSALAGGNTGELFF
TGTGCCAGCAGCGCCCTAGCGGGGGGTAACACCGGGGAGCTGTTTTTT
>TRBV7-6|many|TRBJ1-4|TRBD1
CASSLWAGTEEKLFF
TGTGCCAGCAGCTTATGGGCCGGGACAGAGGAAAAACTGTTTTTT
>TRBV7-9|NA|TRBJ2-5|NA
CASSFPSQETQYF
TGTGCCAGCAGCTTTCCCTCCCAAGAGACCCAGTACTTC
>TRBV12-3/TRBV12-4|few|TRBJ2-2|TRBD1
CASSPRTGVDTGELFF
TGTGCCAGCAGTCCACGGACAGGGGTTGACACCGGGGAGCTGTTTTTT
>TRBV6-4|many|TRBJ2-1|NA
CASAPEGSYNEQFF
TGTGCCAGCGCCCCAGAAGGAAGCTACAATGAGCAGTTCTTC
>TRBV12-3/TRBV12-4|NA|TRBJ2-1|TRBD2
CASSRRLAGRSYNEQFF
TGTGCCAGCAGCCGCCGACTAGCGGGGCGCTCCTACAATGAGCAGTTCTTC
>TRBV20-1|medium-sized|TRBJ2-1|NA
CSARGWDVAEQFF
TGCAGTGCTAGAGGTTGGGACGTCGCTGAGCAGTTCTTC
>TRBV29-1|few|TRBJ2-1|TRBD2
CSAGRTGQNEQFF
TGCAGCGCCGGGAGGACGGGGCAAAATGAGCAGTTCTTC
>TRBV20-1|many|TRBJ1-1|NA
CSVLQSGGTEAFF
TGCAGTGTTTTACAATCGGGAGGCACTGAAGCTTTCTTT
>TRBV15|NA|TRBJ1-1|TRBD1
CATSTSTGVNTEAFF
TGTGCCACCAGCACGTCCACAGGGGTTAACACTGAAGCTTTCTTT
>TRBV14|few|TRBJ1-4|NA
CASSQEAGPGEKLFF
TGTGCCAGCAGCCAAGAAGCAGGGCCTGGGGAAAAACTGTTTTTT
>TRBV6-5|NA|TRBJ1-1|NA
CASSYLGGETEAFF
TGTGCCAGCAGTTACCTGGGGGGGGAAACTGAAGCTTTCTTT
>TRBV10-1|few|TRBJ2-1|TRBD1
CASSETGAYNEQFF
TGCGCCAGCAGTGAAACAGGGGCCTACAATGAGCAGTTCTTC
>TRBV5-6|few|TRBJ2-1|NA
CASSHVAVTVYNEQFF
TGTGCCAGCAGCCATGTAGCGGTTACCGTATACAATGAGCAGTTCTTC
>TRBV5-1|many|TRBJ2-3|NA
CASSHGGADTQYF
TGCGCCAGCAGCCACGGGGGCGCAGATACGCAGTATTTT
>TRBV5-1|few|TRBJ2-6|TRBD1
CASSYKTKQGTSGANVLTF
TGCGCCAGCAGCTACAAAACCAAACAGGGGACCTCTGGGGCCAACGTCCTGACTTTC
>TRBV6-5|many|TRBJ2-3|NA
CASSRTVSSTDTQYF
TGTGCCAGCAGTCGGACAGTCTCTAGCACAGATACGCAGTATTTT
>TRBV5-6|many|TRBJ1-1|NA
CASSSTQGYTEAFF
TGTGCCAGCAGCTCGACACAGGGCTACACTGAAGCTTTCTTT
>TRBV3-1|few|TRBJ1-1|NA
CASSQGIREAFF
TGTGCCAGCAGCCAAGGTATTAGAGAAGCTTTCTTT